This record covers a single T cell receptor beta chain. Its antigen specificity is not known. It has no much larger one-base neighbor in the sample; base qualities were not kept. The sample is drawn from a study of OX40 agonist ivuxolimab in advanced cancers. With regard to the full study: The costimulatory receptor OX40 (CD134) was targeted by ivuxolimab, a fully human IgG2 agonistic monoclonal antibody. Of the roughly 52 dose-escalation patients, hepatocellular carcinoma was present in approximately 20, melanoma in roughly 15, renal cell carcinoma in 9 and head and neck cancer in 9. The dose-escalation cohort was 82.7% male with a mean age of about 60 years, ranging from roughly 20 to 80. The point of sequencing TCRbeta in the periphery was to test whether ivuxolimab changed TCR sequence diversity and drove clonal T-cell expansion. Patients were allowed to have had prior anti-PD-1, anti-PD-L1 or anti-CTLA-4 therapy, and roughly two fifths of the dose-escalation patients had been treated with checkpoint inhibitors. Intravenous ivuxolimab was administered to patients every 2 weeks at six dose levels: 0.01, 0.1, 0.3, 1.5, 3 and 10 mg/kg. The paper describes the monotherapy dose-escalation part (N ≈ 49 patients) of the phase I trial of ivuxolimab. Partial responses occurred in three dose-escalation patients: two with cutaneous melanoma and one with hepatocellular carcinoma.

The cysteine opens and the phenylalanine closes a CDR3 of 16 amino acids. Only the CDR3 region is kept as DNA, spanning 48 bases read in frame from base 1. A distance of 20 bases separates the germline ends of V and J, which lose 3 bases and 8 bases respectively. Based on the germline V gene, the CDR1 and CDR2 sequences are SGHTA and FQGNSA. The trial excluded patients who had a history of autoimmune disease or were on systemic immunosuppression. In every dose cohort, peripheral blood was drawn for TCR sequencing at baseline, cycle 4 day 1, and cycle 7 day 1. The samples were drawn from a first-in-human, open-label, multicenter phase I dose-escalation trial of ivuxolimab. Adults with locally advanced or metastatic melanoma, renal cell carcinoma, hepatocellular carcinoma or head and neck squamous cell carcinoma were enrolled in the trial. Before TCR sequencing, CD4+ and CD8+ T cells were separately sorted from peripheral blood.

Genomic DNA was isolated from the sorted cells so that the TCRbeta CDR3 region could be sequenced. The immunoSEQ Assay was used to sequence the TCRbeta CDR3 regions. The immuneACCESS repertoire file appears here via TCRdb, limited to in-frame rearrangements. These files lack a portion of the clones; in checked studies, under half of the deficit traces to unresolved V genes, and the cause of the others is not known. The sample table lists about 62,000 clones, 79% of them with a count of one. The top ten clonotypes cover about a tenth of the sample. The full study reports these points: Low levels of normalized T-cell clonal expansion were also seen in some patients who did not respond. After ivuxolimab, more expanded clones were found on average in CD8+ T cells than in CD4+ T cells. Which antigens the clonally expanded peripheral T cells were specific for was not determined. In the 0.1-3.0 mg/kg groups, partial responders had among the lowest normalized peripheral clonal expansion, particularly in CD8+ T cells. At doses from 0.1 to 3.0 mg/kg, clonal expansion was seen in both CD4+ and CD8+ blood T cells between baseline and week 6.

Specimen: CD4+ or CD8+ T cells sorted from blood, collected in a trial of the OX40 agonist ivuxolimab. The receptor comes from an adult with an advanced solid tumor such as melanoma, head and neck, liver or kidney cancer. In this chain, TRBV7-2 is recombined with TRBJ2-1; too little of a D gene remains to name it. The sequenced DNA: TGTGCCAGCAGCTTTTACATTACTGATTCGGGTGATGAGCAGTTCTTC. The translation is CASSFYITDSGDEQFF.